A single sample is the source of the 13 T cell receptor beta chains below, sequenced in a study of T cells expressing NK-cell markers. Following a re-call of the 5' RACE reads, TCRdb has one entry per CDR3 protein and lacks DNA. This sample's table reports about 550,000 distinct CDR3 sequences. Source material: blood T cells: a sorted CD56 or NKG2C T cell subset, CD4+ or CD8+ T cells, or bulk PBMC T cells (not recorded which). All receptors derive from a man between 18 and 35 years old in good health.

The chain recombines TRBV29-1 with TRBJ2-3; TCRdb gives TRBD1 as the D gene, but with no DNA this cannot be confirmed. This CDR3 has 15 amino acids. CDR1 and CDR2 (germline): SQVTM, ANQGSEA. CDR3 amino acids: CSVGGGDPYTDTQYF.

The rearrangement joins TRBV10-3 to TRBJ2-5; TCRdb indicates TRBD2, and absent DNA this call remains unverified. From germline, CDR1 is ENHRY and CDR2 SYGVKD. The CDR3 spans 14 residues. The CDR3 loop reads CAISESAGYETQYF.

CDR3 residues: CASSRNSVGSYEQYF. The rearrangement joins TRBV5-1 to TRBJ2-7. The CDR3 has 15 residues. Germline CDR1 is SGHRS and CDR2 is YFSETQ.

The chain links TRBV28 to TRBJ2-3. CDR3 size: 12 residues. From germline, CDR1 is MDHEN and CDR2 SYDVKM. This CDR3 reads CASSLNQITQYF.

The chain carries TRBV7-2 and TRBJ2-1; absent DNA, TCRdb's TRBD2 call cannot be checked. The CDR3 spans 17 residues. CDR1 is SGHTA, CDR2 FQGNSA, per germline. This CDR3 reads CASSPYYSGSSYNEQFF.

The CDR3 sequence: CASSLVVAGGSTGELFF. The chain joins TRBV12-3 or TRBV12-4 to TRBJ2-2; the D gene TCRdb calls, TRBD2, cannot be checked with no DNA. The CDR3 sequence is 17 residues long.

The rearrangement links TRBV5-1 to TRBJ2-1; absent DNA, TCRdb's TRBD2 call cannot be checked. This CDR3 region has 16 residues. Germline assignment: CDR1 SGHRS and CDR2 YFSETQ. The CDR3: CASSLVASGRPGEQFF.

The chain is built from TRBV20-1 and TRBJ2-2; the D call from TCRdb, TRBD2, cannot be confirmed without DNA. There are 14 residues in the CDR3. Per germline, CDR1 DFQATT and CDR2 SNEGSKA (reference sequence). CDR3 loop: CSAWPSLNTGELFF.

The rearrangement joins TRBV12-3 or TRBV12-4 to TRBJ2-3; TCRdb's D call of TRBD2 is untestable without DNA. This CDR3 is built from 17 residues. The chain's CDR3 is CASSLRMAGPSTDTQYF.

This rearrangement joins TRBV5-5 to TRBJ2-5; TCRdb's D gene call, TRBD2, goes unchecked for lack of DNA. Germline lookup yields CDR1 SGHKS and CDR2 YYEKEE (reference sequence). The CDR3 covers 14 residues. CDR3 protein: CASSLSGRLETQYF.

The chain recombines TRBV5-1 with TRBJ1-1. The CDR3 sequence is 13 residues long. Germline loops: CDR1 SGHRS, CDR2 YFSETQ. CDR3 residues: CASSFGGDGSAFF.

The chain has TRBV28 and TRBJ2-1; TCRdb outputs TRBD2, but without DNA this stays unchecked. The CDR3 has 15 amino acids. The V gene's germline CDR1 is MDHEN and CDR2 SYDVKM. CDR3 loop: CASSPGGLAYNEQFF. Drawing the rest from reference TRBV28 and TRBJ2-1, the complete variable domain is DVKVTQSSRYLVKRTGEKVFLECVQDMDHENMFWYRQDPGLGLRLIYFSYDVKMKEKGDIPEGYSVSREKKERFSLILESASTNQTSMYLCASSPGGLAYNEQFFGPGTRLTVL.

The rearrangement joins TRBV5-1 to TRBJ2-1. In germline, CDR1 is SGHRS, CDR2 YFSETQ. The CDR3 runs to 11 residues. CDR3 sequence reads: CASSLGLEEFF.